This T cell receptor (beta chain) was sequenced for a study of identical twins. MiXCR, applied by TCRdb to the 5' RACE reads, yields one record per CDR3 protein. The sample holds fewer than 550,000 distinct CDR3 sequences, roughly 15% seen once. V lost 4 bases and J lost 1, with 7 bases in between. Germline CDR1 and CDR2: MGHDK and SYGVNS. This CDR3 contains 13 residues. Study results and limitations: In drawing conclusions, the study used cross-sectional statistical analysis and did not follow the same donors. Out-of-frame alpha sequences shared by twins were enriched for low generation probability.

This clonotype has just a few counts. Its antigen is currently unknown. These data were also filed under a second study, of yellow fever vaccine responses in identical twins.

This TCR came from a young woman in good health. The J gene is TRBJ1-2, the V gene TRBV25-1; D not certain. Sequenced material: CD4+ T cells sorted from blood. The CDR3 spells CASSGSYNYGYTF. DNA for the CDR3: TGTGCCAGCAGTGGTTCCTATAACTATGGCTACACCTTC.